These 27 T cell receptor beta chains came from one sample sequenced in a study of T cells in Graves' hyperthyroidism and ophthalmopathy. Amplification of TCR beta CDR3 regions was performed using RNA transcripts as template. A first-round RT-PCR of the TCR CDR3 used the HTBI primer set. TCRdb fed the multiplex PCR reads into MiXCR, producing one record per CDR3 protein. Of about 560,000 distinct CDR3 sequences in the sample, about a sixth were seen once. Sequences were obtained from blood. The receptor source for this set is a woman younger than 35 with Graves' hyperthyroidism.

A few counts support this clonotype. The J gene is TRBJ2-3, the V gene TRBV5-5, with D possibly TRBD2 on 6 matching bases. The CDR3 is made up of 16 amino acids. Trimming pared 2 bases from V and 1 base from J, leaving 14 bases between. Germline assignment: CDR1 SGHKS and CDR2 YYEKEE (reference sequence). The CDR3: CASSFYGRGGTDTQYF. Written as DNA, the CDR3 is TGTGCCAGCAGCTTTTACGGGAGAGGGGGCACAGATACGCAGTATTTT.

This clonotype was picked up a small number of times. This chain connects TRBV5-1 to TRBJ2-1, with D hard to call. CDR3 size: 12 residues. Trimming left V 5 bases short and J 9 bases short, with 12 bases between. Germline V gene sequence: CDR1 SGHRS, CDR2 YFSETQ. CDR3 sequence: CASSLGLSEQFF. The CDR3 coding sequence is TGCGCCAGCAGTCTAGGGCTCAGTGAGCAGTTCTTC.

The rearrangement links TRBV7-6 to TRBJ1-5; D may be TRBD1 (5 bases). The CDR3 contains 14 residues. CDR1 SGHVS and CDR2 FNYEAQ come from the germline V gene. Trimming stripped 5 bases from V and 7 bases from J, with 15 bases between. CDR3 amino acids: CASSVGAGQQPQHF. The CDR3 DNA is TGTGCCAGCAGCGTTGGGGCAGGGCAGCAGCCCCAGCATTTT.

This clonotype was recorded many times. The V call is TRBV5-1, the J call TRBJ1-1; D possibly corresponds to TRBD1 (5 bases). The germline V gene encodes CDR1 SGHRS and CDR2 YFSETQ. CDR3 length equals 16 residues. With 2 bases removed from V and 4 bases from J, the gap between germline ends came to 18 bases. The CDR3 coding sequence is TGCGCCAGCAGCTTAGGGGCAGAAACATGGGGCACTGAAGCTTTCTTT. This translates into CASSLGAETWGTEAFF.

This clonotype was recorded at least ten times. The CDR3 loop is CASSRRTSGIVPYEQYF. The CDR3 region has the DNA TGTGCCAGCAGCCGACGGACTAGCGGGATCGTACCCTACGAGCAGTACTTC. This chain joins TRBV3-1 and TRBJ2-7; 12 nucleotides align to TRBD2. Trimming took 4 bases from V and 2 from J; bases not matched to a gene: 9. The CDR3 extends over 17 amino acids. CDR1 is LGHDT, CDR2 YNNKEL, per germline (reference sequence).

Details on this clonotype: One end of the junction varies from germline; a read error may be responsible. The genes are TRBV20-1 and TRBJ2-2; 10 bases match TRBD2. CDR1 DFQATT and CDR2 SNEGSKA come from the germline V gene (reference sequence). This CDR3 is 13 amino acids long. The CDR3 sequence is CSATSGDTGELFF. CDR3 bases: TGCAGCGCTACTAGCGGGGACACCGGGGAGCTGTTTTTT.

The sample holds many counts of this clonotype. The rearrangement joins TRBV7-8 to TRBJ2-2; 9 nucleotides line up with TRBD2. Germline CDR1 and CDR2: SGHVS and FQNEAQ. J was trimmed by 4 bases and V by 5 bases; bases with no gene match: 5. CDR3 size: 15 residues. CDR3 sequence: CASSPLAGLTGELFF. DNA of the CDR3: TGTGCCAGCAGCCCGCTAGCGGGACTCACCGGGGAGCTGTTTTTT.

The sample holds a few counts of this clonotype. The chain couples TRBV7-9 to TRBJ2-1; D call uncertain. V was pared by 4 bases and J by 3 bases, with 10 bases between. Germline V gives CDR1 SEHNR, CDR2 FQNEAQ (reference sequence). The CDR3 totals 14 residues. The CDR3 is CASSSNVGYNEQFF. CDR3 bases: TGTGCCAGCAGCTCCAACGTCGGCTACAATGAGCAGTTCTTC.

The chain is built from TRBV24-1 and TRBJ2-7, with a tentative D call TRBD2 (5 bases). Germline lookup yields CDR1 KGHDR and CDR2 SFDVKD. The CDR3 length is 15 residues. The V end was cut by 6 bases, the J end by 3 bases, with 17 bases between. CDR3 in amino acids: CATSPASSPLYEQYF. DNA of the CDR3: TGTGCCACCAGTCCCGCTTCTAGCCCTCTCTACGAGCAGTACTTC.

In this sample, this clonotype turned up a few times. The genes are TRBV6-1 and TRBJ2-6, with 9 bases that match TRBD1. The CDR3 sequence is 17 residues long. Germline assignment: CDR1 MNHNS and CDR2 SASEGT. Trimming at V came to 6 bases and at J to 1 base, leaving 7 bases not matched to a gene. The CDR3: CASRGTGLNSGANVLTF. The DNA for the CDR3 is TGTGCCAGCAGGGGGACAGGGTTGAATTCTGGGGCCAACGTCCTGACTTTC.

The gene calls are TRBV28 and TRBJ2-4; 9 bases match TRBD1. J lost 3 bases, V lost 5 bases, and 5 bases had no gene match. Germline V gene sequence: CDR1 MDHEN, CDR2 SYDVKM. The CDR3 totals 15 residues. This CDR3 is CASSPPDRGKNIQYF. CDR3 sequence (DNA): TGTGCCAGCAGTCCACCGGACAGGGGCAAAAACATTCAGTACTTC.

V is TRBV7-9 and J is TRBJ2-2, with D possibly being TRBD1 or TRBD2 (6 bases each). Trimming took 11 bases from V and 3 from J, leaving 22 bases between them. The CDR3 runs 16 residues. The V gene's germline CDR1 is SEHNR and CDR2 FQNEAQ (reference sequence). This CDR3 reads CALFPRGVSYTGELFF. As DNA, the CDR3 is TGTGCCCTCTTTCCGAGGGGGGTTTCTTACACCGGGGAGCTGTTTTTT.

The V gene is TRBV2, the J gene TRBJ2-5; D might be TRBD1 (6 bases). The CDR3 extends over 14 amino acids. With 3 bases removed from V and 6 bases from J, the gap between germline ends came to 14 bases. The V gene's germline CDR1 is SNHLY and CDR2 FYNNEI. In nucleotides, the CDR3 is TGTGCCAGCAGTGAGACGGGCAGGGGAAAGACCCAGTACTTC. Protein product: CASSETGRGKTQYF.

A remark on this clonotype: Relative to the germline gene, one junction end is altered; a read error may explain this. The V gene is TRBV7-2, the J gene TRBJ2-5; D is tentatively TRBD1 or TRBD2 (6 bases each). The CDR3 is 14 residues long. Germline loops: CDR1 SGHTA, CDR2 FQGNSA. DNA for the CDR3: TGTGCCGGCAGCTTAGTAGGAGGGGGGGAGACCCAGTACTTC. Translating gives CAGSLVGGGETQYF.

This clonotype was observed at least ten times. In nucleotides, the CDR3 is TGCAGTGCTGGGAAACGCCAGGGGGACACTGAAGCTTTCTTT. Amino acid sequence: CSAGKRQGDTEAFF. V is TRBV20-1 and J is TRBJ1-1; 7 bases are a match to TRBD1. Germline CDR1 is DFQATT and CDR2 is SNEGSKA (reference sequence). The CDR3 runs 14 residues. The trim removed 5 bases at V and 3 bases at J, leaving 9 bases unmatched.

In this sample, this clonotype turned up a few times. The gene calls are TRBV5-1 and TRBJ2-2, with 10 bases matching TRBD2. The CDR3 has 15 residues. V dropped 3 bases and J dropped 2; count of bases not matched to a gene: 1. The germline gives CDR1 SGHRS, CDR2 YFSETQ. The CDR3 DNA is TGCGCCAGCAGCTCTAGCGGGAGTAACACCGGGGAGCTGTTTTTT. Protein product: CASSSSGSNTGELFF. The full variable domain, rest sourced from reference TRBV5-1 and TRBJ2-2, is KAGVTQTPRYLIKTRGQQVTLSCSPISGHRSVSWYQQTPGQGLQFLFEYFSETQRNKGNFPGRFSGRQFSNSRSEMNVSTLELGDSALYLCASSSSGSNTGELFFGEGSRLTVL.

This chain connects TRBV20-1 to TRBJ2-3; D might be TRBD2 (6 bases). This CDR3 contains 14 residues. V shed 3 bases and J shed 2 bases, with 12 bases lying between them. Germline V CDR1 and CDR2: DFQATT, SNEGSKA (reference sequence). CDR3 bases: TGCAGTGCTAGCTCCGGGGGACCCACAGATACGCAGTATTTT. It encodes CSASSGGPTDTQYF.

The J gene is TRBJ2-7, the V gene TRBV10-1; D is unclear. The V gene's germline CDR1 is WNHNN and CDR2 SYGVQD (reference sequence). Trimming pared 0 bases from V and 7 bases from J, leaving 22 bases between. CDR3 length: 17 amino acids. CDR3 residues: CASSESQEPLPLEEQYF. The DNA for the CDR3 is TGCGCCAGCAGTGAGTCGCAAGAACCTCTCCCTTTGGAGGAGCAGTACTTC.

This clonotype was seen repeatedly, ten times or more. The rearrangement uses TRBV7-9 and TRBJ2-7; D unresolved. The V gene's germline CDR1 is SEHNR and CDR2 FQNEAQ (reference sequence). This CDR3 contains 14 residues. Trimming pared 4 bases from V and 3 bases from J, leaving 13 bases between. The CDR3 DNA is TGTGCCAGCAGCTCTTCTATCGTGCGCTACGAGCAGTACTTC. Translating gives CASSSSIVRYEQYF. Full variable domain (missing parts from reference TRBV7-9 and TRBJ2-7): DTGVSQNPRHKITKRGQNVTFRCDPISEHNRLYWYRQTLGQGPEFLTYFQNEAQLEKSRLLSDRFSAERPKGSFSTLEIQRTEQGDSAMYLCASSSSIVRYEQYFGPGTRLTVT.

V gene TRBV10-2 combines with J gene TRBJ2-7, with 7 bases lining up with TRBD2. Germline V gene data show CDR1 as WSHSY and CDR2 as SAAADI. There are 15 residues in the CDR3. The ends lost 0 bases at V and 2 bases at J; junction bases unmatched: 4. CDR3 DNA sequence: TGCGCCAGCAGTGAGTCGCTAGCGGTAGCCTACGAGCAGTACTTC. Protein sequence: CASSESLAVAYEQYF.

This clonotype was seen ten or more times. The chain uses TRBV20-1 and TRBJ2-7; the D gene is possibly TRBD1 (6 bases). From germline, CDR1 is DFQATT and CDR2 SNEGSKA (reference sequence). The ends were cut back, 4 bases at V and 5 bases at J, with 15 bases in the middle. This CDR3 comprises 13 residues. CDR3 loop: CSAIPTGLDEQYF. DNA for the CDR3: TGCAGTGCTATCCCGACAGGACTCGACGAGCAGTACTTC.

This clonotype was detected only a few times. The genes are TRBV4-1 and TRBJ2-5, with 8 bases fitting TRBD1. The V gene's germline CDR1 is MGHRA and CDR2 YSYEKL. The CDR3 is 19 amino acids. Losses at the gene ends were 0 bases for V and 3 bases for J; bases not matched to a gene: 15. CDR3 in DNA: TGCGCCAGCAGCCAAGAACGGTGGTCAGGGGGCGAATTAAAAGAGACCCAGTACTTC. Residues: CASSQERWSGGELKETQYF.

Turning to this clonotype: Since a much larger clone is just one base distant, this may be a read error. The chain joins TRBV2 to TRBJ2-7; 13 bases fit TRBD2. CDR3 size: 14 residues. The ends lost 8 bases at V and 6 bases at J; junction bases unmatched: 7. The germline CDR1 and CDR2 sequences are SNHLY and FYNNEI. CDR3 sequence (DNA): TGTGCCAGCGGGAAACTAGCGGGAGGGGGCGAGCAGTACTTC. It encodes CASGKLAGGGEQYF. Looking up the rest from reference TRBV2 and TRBJ2-7 gives the full variable domain: EPEVTQTPSHQVTQMGQEVILRCVPISNHLYFYWYRQILGQKVEFLVSFYNNEISEKSEIFDDQFSVERPDGSNFTLKIRSTKLEDSAMYFCASGKLAGGGEQYFGPGTRLTVT.

The chain employs TRBV7-9 and TRBJ1-5; 7 bases match TRBD1. The CDR3 is 16 amino acids. Germline CDR1 reads SEHNR; CDR2 reads FQNEAQ (reference sequence). V gave up 5 bases and J gave up 2 bases; unmatched junction bases: 9. For the CDR3, the DNA is TGTGCCAGCAGCCGCTCTCCAGGGGGGGGCAATCAGCCCCAGCATTTT. It yields the protein CASSRSPGGGNQPQHF.

This clonotype has a count of ten or more. This chain connects TRBV4-1 to TRBJ2-5, with 10 positions matching TRBD2. V was pared by 1 base and J by 1 base, with 6 bases of the junction left unmatched. The germline V gene encodes CDR1 MGHRA and CDR2 YSYEKL. The CDR3 sequence is 17 residues long. DNA of the CDR3: TGCGCCAGCAGCCAAGGTCATAGCGGGGGGTCCCAAGAGACCCAGTACTTC. Amino acid sequence: CASSQGHSGGSQETQYF.

This clonotype was observed many times. The gene calls are TRBV12-3 or TRBV12-4 and TRBJ1-3; no firm D call. Trimming took off 6 bases at V and 2 bases at J, with 11 bases between the two ends. This CDR3 is built from 14 residues. CDR3 in DNA: TGTGCCAGCAGGCAAGGGTGGGCTGGAAACACCATATATTTT. Residues: CASRQGWAGNTIYF.

V gene TRBV9 combines with J gene TRBJ2-1; 11 bases are shared with TRBD2. The V gene end was trimmed by 5 bases and the J gene end by 9 bases; junction bases not matched to a gene: 10. The length of the CDR3 is 15 residues. The germline V gene has CDR1 SGDLS and CDR2 YYNGEE. The CDR3 bases are TGTGCCAGCAGTTACACTAGCGGGAGTGGCAGTGAGCAGTTCTTC. Translated, it gives CASSYTSGSGSEQFF.